These T cell receptor beta chains were read from a single sample in a study of blood T cells in healthy people across ages. TCRdb ran MiXCR on the 5' RACE reads and lists one entry per CDR3 protein. The data hold around 780,000 distinct CDR3 sequences, with roughly 24% observed a single time. These data also featured in a second study, about T cells of mothers and their children.

The specimen sequenced was blood. The receptor source for this set is a boy between 10 and 17 years old in good health. The CDR3 runs from the conserved cysteine through the conserved F or W. Fields, in order: J gene, clone size, D gene, CDR3 length, V gene, CDR3 protein, CDR3 DNA. The D gene is left open where the match is weak. Size tells how often a clone was seen (once, few, many) or the class of an expanded clone, and some rows leave it out.

TRBJ1-2	-	TRBD1	13	TRBV7-3	CASSFKGAAGYTF	TGTGCCAGCAGCTTTAAGGGGGCGGCTGGCTACACCTTC
TRBJ2-5	few	-	12	TRBV7-9	CASSLMVATQYF	TGTGCCAGCAGCTTAATGGTGGCGACCCAGTACTTC
TRBJ2-7	few	-	13	TRBV29-1	CSVAGRTFYEQYF	TGCAGCGTTGCGGGACGGACCTTCTACGAGCAGTACTTC
TRBJ1-1	few	-	14	TRBV20-1	CSARDLHLNTEAFF	TGCAGTGCTAGAGATCTACACCTGAACACTGAAGCTTTCTTT
TRBJ2-4	-	-	12	TRBV29-1	CSVEGGVDIQYF	TGCAGCGTTGAAGGAGGCGTGGACATTCAGTACTTC
TRBJ1-1	-	TRBD1	16	TRBV6-1	CASRGTGVYKNTEAFF	TGTGCCAGCAGAGGGACAGGGGTTTATAAGAACACTGAAGCTTTCTTT
TRBJ1-1	-	TRBD1	15	TRBV12-3/TRBV12-4	CASSTGGWGNTEAFF	TGTGCCAGCAGTACAGGGGGCTGGGGGAACACTGAAGCTTTCTTT
TRBJ1-1	few	-	13	TRBV5-6	CASRKTGSTEAFF	TGTGCCAGCAGGAAAACAGGGAGCACTGAAGCTTTCTTT
TRBJ2-5	few	-	15	TRBV7-3	CASSQLGGARETQYF	TGTGCCAGCAGCCAACTAGGGGGGGCCAGGGAGACCCAGTACTTC
TRBJ2-2	few	-	15	TRBV11-2	CASSLAGGATGELFF	TGTGCCAGCAGCTTAGCCGGGGGCGCGACCGGGGAGCTGTTTTTT
TRBJ1-2	few	TRBD1	16	TRBV16	CASSQSERGPLYGYTF	TGTGCCAGCAGCCAATCTGAGAGGGGGCCCCTCTATGGCTACACCTTC
TRBJ2-5	once	-	14	TRBV6-1	CASSEVGFGETQYF	TGTGCCAGCAGTGAAGTAGGGTTCGGAGAGACCCAGTACTTC
TRBJ1-4	few	-	14	TRBV10-3	CAISESRVPEKLFF	TGTGCCATCAGTGAGTCCAGGGTTCCAGAAAAACTGTTTTTT
TRBJ2-2	-	-	15	TRBV9	CASSIDRPNTGELFF	TGTGCCAGCAGCATCGACAGGCCGAACACCGGGGAGCTGTTTTTT
TRBJ1-5	few	TRBD1	14	TRBV7-6	CASSPRQGLPPQHF	TGTGCCAGCAGCCCCCGACAGGGTTTACCGCCCCAGCATTTT
TRBJ2-6	few	TRBD1	18	TRBV5-1	CASSLGTGLYSGANVLTF	TGCGCCAGCAGCTTGGGGACAGGGCTCTACTCTGGGGCCAACGTCCTGACTTTC
TRBJ1-2	-	-	13	TRBV12-3/TRBV12-4	CASSLLGGYGYTF	TGTGCCAGCAGTCTCCTAGGGGGCTATGGCTACACCTTC
TRBJ1-2	-	-	14	TRBV27	CASSPMWENYGYTF	TGTGCCAGCAGTCCGATGTGGGAAAACTATGGCTACACCTTC
TRBJ2-1	few	TRBD2	14	TRBV27	CASNLAGLNNEQFF	TGTGCCAGCAACTTAGCGGGGTTAAACAATGAGCAGTTCTTC
TRBJ2-5	few	-	14	TRBV9	CASSVRSWGETQYF	TGTGCCAGCAGCGTAAGGTCGTGGGGGGAGACCCAGTACTTC